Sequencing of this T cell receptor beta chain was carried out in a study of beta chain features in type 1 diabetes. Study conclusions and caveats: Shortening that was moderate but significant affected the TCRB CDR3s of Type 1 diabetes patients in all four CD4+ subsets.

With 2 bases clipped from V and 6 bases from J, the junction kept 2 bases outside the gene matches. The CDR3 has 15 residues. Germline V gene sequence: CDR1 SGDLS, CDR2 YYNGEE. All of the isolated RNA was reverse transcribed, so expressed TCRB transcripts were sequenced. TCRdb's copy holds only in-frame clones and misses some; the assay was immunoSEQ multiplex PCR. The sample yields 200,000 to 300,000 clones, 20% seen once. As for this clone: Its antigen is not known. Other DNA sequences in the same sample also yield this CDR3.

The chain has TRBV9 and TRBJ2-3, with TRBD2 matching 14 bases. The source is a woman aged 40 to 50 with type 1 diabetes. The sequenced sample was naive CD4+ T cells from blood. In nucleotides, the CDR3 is TGTGCCAGCAGCGTGGGACTAGCGGGAGAGGATACGCAGTATTTT. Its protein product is CASSVGLAGEDTQYF. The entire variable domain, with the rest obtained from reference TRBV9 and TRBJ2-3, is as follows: DSGVTQTPKHLITATGQRVTLRCSPRSGDLSVYWYQQSLDQGLQFLIQYYNGEERAKGNILERFSAQQFPDLHSELNLSSLELGDSALYFCASSVGLAGEDTQYFGPGTRLTVL.